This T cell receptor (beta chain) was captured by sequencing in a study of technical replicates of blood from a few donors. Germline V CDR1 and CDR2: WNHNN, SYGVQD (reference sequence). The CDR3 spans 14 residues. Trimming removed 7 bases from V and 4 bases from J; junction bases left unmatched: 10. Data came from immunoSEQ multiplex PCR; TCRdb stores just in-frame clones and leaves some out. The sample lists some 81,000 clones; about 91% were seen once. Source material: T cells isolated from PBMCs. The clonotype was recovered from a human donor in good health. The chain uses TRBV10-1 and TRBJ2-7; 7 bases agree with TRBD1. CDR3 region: CASTQDRESYEQYF. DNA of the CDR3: TGCGCCAGCACCCAAGACAGGGAGTCGTACGAGCAGTACTTC.